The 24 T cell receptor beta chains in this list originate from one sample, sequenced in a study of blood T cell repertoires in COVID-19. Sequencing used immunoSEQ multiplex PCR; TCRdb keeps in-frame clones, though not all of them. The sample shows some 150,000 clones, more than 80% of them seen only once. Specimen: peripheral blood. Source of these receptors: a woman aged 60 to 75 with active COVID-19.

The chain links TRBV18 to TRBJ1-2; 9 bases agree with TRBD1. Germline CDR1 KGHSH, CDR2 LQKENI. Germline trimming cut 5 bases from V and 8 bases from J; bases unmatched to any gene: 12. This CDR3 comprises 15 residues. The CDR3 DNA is TGTGCCAGCTCATCGGGTGCACAGGGGGCTCGCGGCTACACCTTC. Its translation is CASSSGAQGARGYTF.

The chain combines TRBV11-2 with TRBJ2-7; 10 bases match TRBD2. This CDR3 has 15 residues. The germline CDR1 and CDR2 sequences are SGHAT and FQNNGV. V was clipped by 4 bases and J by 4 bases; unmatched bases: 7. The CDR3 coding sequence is TGTGCCAGCAGCTCTCTAGCGGGGGTCTCGTACGAGCAGTACTTC. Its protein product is CASSSLAGVSYEQYF.

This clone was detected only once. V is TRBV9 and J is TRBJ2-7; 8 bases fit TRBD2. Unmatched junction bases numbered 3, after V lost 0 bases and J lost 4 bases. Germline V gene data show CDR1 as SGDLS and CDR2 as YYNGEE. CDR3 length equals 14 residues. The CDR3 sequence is CASSVGSGEYEQYF. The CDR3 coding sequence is TGTGCCAGCAGCGTAGGTAGCGGGGAGTACGAGCAGTACTTC.

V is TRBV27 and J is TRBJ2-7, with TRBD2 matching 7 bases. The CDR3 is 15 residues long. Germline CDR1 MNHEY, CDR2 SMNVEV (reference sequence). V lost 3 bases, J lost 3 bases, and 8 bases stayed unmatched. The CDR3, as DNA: TGTGCCAGCAGTTTGGGGTGGGAGCGGGACTACGAGCAGTACTTC. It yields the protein CASSLGWERDYEQYF.

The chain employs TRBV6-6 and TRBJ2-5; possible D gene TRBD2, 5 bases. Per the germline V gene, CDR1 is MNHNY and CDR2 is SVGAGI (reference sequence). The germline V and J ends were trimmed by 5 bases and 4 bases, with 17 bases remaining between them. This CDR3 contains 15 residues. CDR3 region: CASSRNSGRRETQYF. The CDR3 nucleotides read TGTGCCAGCAGTCGAAACAGCGGTCGGCGAGAGACCCAGTACTTC.

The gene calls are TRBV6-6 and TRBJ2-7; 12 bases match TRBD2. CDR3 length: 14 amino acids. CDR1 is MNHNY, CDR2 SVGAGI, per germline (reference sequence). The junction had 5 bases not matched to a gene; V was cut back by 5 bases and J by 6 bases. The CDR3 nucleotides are TGTGCCAGCAGTCAGACTAGCGGGAGCAGCGAGCAGTACTTC. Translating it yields CASSQTSGSSEQYF.

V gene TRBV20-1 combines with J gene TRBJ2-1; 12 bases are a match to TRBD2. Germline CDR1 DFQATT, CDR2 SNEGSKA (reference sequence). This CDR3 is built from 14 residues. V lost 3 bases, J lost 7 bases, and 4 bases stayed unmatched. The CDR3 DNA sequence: TGCAGTGCTAGTCTAGCGGGAGGGCGTAATGAGCAGTTCTTC. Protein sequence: CSASLAGGRNEQFF.

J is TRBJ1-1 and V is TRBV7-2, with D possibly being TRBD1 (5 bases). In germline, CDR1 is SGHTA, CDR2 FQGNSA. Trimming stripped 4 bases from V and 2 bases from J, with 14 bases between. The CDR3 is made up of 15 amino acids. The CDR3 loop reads CASSSGGGINTEAFF. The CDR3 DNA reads TGTGCCAGCAGCTCGGGCGGGGGGATTAACACTGAAGCTTTCTTT.

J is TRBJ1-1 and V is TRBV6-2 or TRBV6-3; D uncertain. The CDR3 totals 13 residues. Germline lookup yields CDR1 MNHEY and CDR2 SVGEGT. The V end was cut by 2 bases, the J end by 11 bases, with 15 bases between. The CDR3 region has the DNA TGTGCCAGCAGTTACGAAGAGGGCCAGGCGGCTTTCTTT. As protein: CASSYEEGQAAFF.

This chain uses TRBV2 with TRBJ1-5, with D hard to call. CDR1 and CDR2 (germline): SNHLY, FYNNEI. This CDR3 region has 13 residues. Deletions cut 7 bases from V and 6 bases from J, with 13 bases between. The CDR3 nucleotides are TGTGCCAGCACCCGATATCAGTCTCAGCCCCAGCATTTT. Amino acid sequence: CASTRYQSQPQHF.

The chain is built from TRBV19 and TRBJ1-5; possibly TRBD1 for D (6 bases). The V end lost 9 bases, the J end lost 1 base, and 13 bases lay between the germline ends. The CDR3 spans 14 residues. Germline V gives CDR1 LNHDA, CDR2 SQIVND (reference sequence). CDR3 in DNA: TGTGCCAGCACTAGGACAGTAAGCAATCAGCCCCAGCATTTT. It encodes CASTRTVSNQPQHF.

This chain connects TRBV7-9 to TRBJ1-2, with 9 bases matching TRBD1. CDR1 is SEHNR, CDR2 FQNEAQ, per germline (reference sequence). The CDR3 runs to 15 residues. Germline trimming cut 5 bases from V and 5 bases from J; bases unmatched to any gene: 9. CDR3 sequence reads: CASSPVGGTGYGYTF. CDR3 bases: TGTGCCAGCAGCCCCGTAGGCGGGACAGGGTATGGCTACACCTTC.

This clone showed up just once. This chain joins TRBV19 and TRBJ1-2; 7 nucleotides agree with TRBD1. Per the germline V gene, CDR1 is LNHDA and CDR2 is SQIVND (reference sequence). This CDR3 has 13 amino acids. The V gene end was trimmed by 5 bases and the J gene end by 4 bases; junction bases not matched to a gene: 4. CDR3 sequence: CASSLDRRYGYTF. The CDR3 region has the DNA TGTGCCAGTAGTCTGGACAGGCGCTATGGCTACACCTTC.

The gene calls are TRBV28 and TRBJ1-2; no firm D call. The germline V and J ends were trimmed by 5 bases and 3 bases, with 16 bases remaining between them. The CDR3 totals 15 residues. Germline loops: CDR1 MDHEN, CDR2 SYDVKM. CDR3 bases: TGTGCCAGCAGTCCCAGGTCTGCAGGTGACTATGGCTACACCTTC. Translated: CASSPRSAGDYGYTF.

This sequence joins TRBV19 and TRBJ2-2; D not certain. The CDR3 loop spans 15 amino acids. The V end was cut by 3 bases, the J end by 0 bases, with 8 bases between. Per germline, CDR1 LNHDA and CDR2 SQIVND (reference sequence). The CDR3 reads CASSIEASNTGELFF. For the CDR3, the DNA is TGTGCCAGTAGTATCGAAGCGTCGAACACCGGGGAGCTGTTTTTT.

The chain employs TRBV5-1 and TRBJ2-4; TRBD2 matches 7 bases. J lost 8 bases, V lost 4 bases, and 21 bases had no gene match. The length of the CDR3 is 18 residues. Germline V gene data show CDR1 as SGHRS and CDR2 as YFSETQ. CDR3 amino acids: CASSLAESAVRALHIQYF. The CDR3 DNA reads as TGCGCCAGCAGCCTAGCGGAGAGTGCCGTTCGGGCTCTACACATTCAGTACTTC.

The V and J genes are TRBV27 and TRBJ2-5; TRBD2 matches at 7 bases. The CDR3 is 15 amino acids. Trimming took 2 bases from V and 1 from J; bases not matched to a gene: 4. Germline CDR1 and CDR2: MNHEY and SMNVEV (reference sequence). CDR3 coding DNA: TGTGCCAGCAGTTTAGCGGGAGCCGCCCAAGAGACCCAGTACTTC. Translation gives CASSLAGAAQETQYF.

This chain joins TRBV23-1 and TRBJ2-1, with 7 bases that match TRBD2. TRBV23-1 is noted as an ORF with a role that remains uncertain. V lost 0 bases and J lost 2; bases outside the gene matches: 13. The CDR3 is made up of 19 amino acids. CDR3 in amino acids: CASSQSIRRAGPTYNEQFF. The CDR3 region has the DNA TGCGCCAGCAGTCAATCGATTAGACGAGCGGGACCTACCTACAATGAGCAGTTCTTC.

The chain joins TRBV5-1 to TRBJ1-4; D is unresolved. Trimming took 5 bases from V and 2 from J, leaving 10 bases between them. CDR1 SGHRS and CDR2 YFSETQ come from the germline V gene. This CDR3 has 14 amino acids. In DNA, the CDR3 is TGCGCCAGCAGGCAGACACTTACTAATGAAAAACTGTTTTTT. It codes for CASRQTLTNEKLFF.

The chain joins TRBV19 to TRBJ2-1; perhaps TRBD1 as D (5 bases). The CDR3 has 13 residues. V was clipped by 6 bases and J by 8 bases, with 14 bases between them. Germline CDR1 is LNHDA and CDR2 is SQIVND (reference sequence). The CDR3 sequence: CASRKTGTHEQFF. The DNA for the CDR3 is TGTGCCAGTAGAAAAACAGGTACCCATGAGCAGTTCTTC.

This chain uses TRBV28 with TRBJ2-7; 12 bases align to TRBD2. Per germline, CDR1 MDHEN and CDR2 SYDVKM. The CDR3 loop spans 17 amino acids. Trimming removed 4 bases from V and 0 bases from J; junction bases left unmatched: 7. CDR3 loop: CASSSTTSGRHSYEQYF. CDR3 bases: TGTGCCAGCAGTTCCACAACTAGCGGGAGGCACTCCTACGAGCAGTACTTC.

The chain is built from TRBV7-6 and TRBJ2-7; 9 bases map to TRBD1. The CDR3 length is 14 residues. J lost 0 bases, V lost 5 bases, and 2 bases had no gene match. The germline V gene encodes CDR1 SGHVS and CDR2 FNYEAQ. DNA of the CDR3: TGTGCCAGCAGCGGGGGACAGGGCTCCTACGAGCAGTACTTC. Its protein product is CASSGGQGSYEQYF.

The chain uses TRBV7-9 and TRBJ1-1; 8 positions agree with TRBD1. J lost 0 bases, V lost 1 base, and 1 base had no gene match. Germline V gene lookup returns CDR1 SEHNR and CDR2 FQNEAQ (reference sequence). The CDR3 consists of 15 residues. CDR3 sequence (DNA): TGTGCCAGCAGCTTAGGGACAGGGATGAACACTGAAGCTTTCTTT. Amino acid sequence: CASSLGTGMNTEAFF.

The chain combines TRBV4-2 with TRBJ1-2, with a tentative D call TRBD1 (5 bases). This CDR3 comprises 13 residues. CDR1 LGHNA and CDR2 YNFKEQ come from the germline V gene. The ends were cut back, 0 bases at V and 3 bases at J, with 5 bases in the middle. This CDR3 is CASSQEGHYGYTF. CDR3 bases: TGTGCCAGCAGCCAAGAGGGGCACTATGGCTACACCTTC.